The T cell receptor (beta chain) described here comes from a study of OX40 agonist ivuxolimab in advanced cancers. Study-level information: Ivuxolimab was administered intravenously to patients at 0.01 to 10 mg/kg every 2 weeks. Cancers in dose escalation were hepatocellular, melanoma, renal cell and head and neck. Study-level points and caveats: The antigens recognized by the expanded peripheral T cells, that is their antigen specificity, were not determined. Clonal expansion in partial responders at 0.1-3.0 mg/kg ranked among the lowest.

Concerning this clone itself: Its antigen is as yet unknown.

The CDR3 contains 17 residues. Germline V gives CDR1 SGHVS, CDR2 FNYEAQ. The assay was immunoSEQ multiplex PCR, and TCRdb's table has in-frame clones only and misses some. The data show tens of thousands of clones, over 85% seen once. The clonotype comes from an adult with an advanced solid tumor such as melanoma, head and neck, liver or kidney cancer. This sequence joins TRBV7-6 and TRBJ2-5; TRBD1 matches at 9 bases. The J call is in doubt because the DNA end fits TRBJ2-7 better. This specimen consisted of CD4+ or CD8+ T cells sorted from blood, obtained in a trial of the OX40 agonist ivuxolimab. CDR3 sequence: CASSLEVSLDRGYEQYF. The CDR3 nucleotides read TGTGCCAGCAGCTTAGAGGTTTCCTTGGACAGGGGCTACGAGCAGTACTTC.